This T cell receptor (beta chain) was profiled in a study of blood T cell repertoires in COVID-19. Study background: From T cells, B-cell-depleted T cells, or PBMCs came the material, which was cDNA or gDNA.

V shed 6 bases and J 5 bases; nucleotides not matched to a gene: 7. Looked up from germline, CDR1 is MNHEY and CDR2 is SMNVEV (reference sequence). The length of the CDR3 is 13 residues. Sequenced by immunoSEQ multiplex PCR; TCRdb stores in-frame clones only, minus some. Among around 200,000 clones listed, 85% to 90% were seen once. The clonotype originates from a man younger than 35 with active or convalescent COVID-19. The chain combines TRBV27 with TRBJ2-7; the match to TRBD1 covers 7 bases. The specimen was peripheral blood. The DNA of the CDR3 is TGTGCCAGCAGCCCTCTAGGGGGCGACGAGCAGTACTTC. Protein: CASSPLGGDEQYF.